This entry describes one T cell receptor beta chain. The antigen remains unidentified. The source of the sample is a study of cytomegalovirus exposure and HLA in healthy donors. Study results and limitations: The sole available immune exposure information was CMV serostatus. Per a later analysis, about 17,000 TCR beta sequences showed association with HLA alleles at 0.05 false discovery rate. The authors confirmed in vitro that a few CMV-associated chains were specific for CMV antigens.

PCR amplification relied on 60 Vbeta primers (plus 13 Jbeta primers). Only in-frame clones appear in the TCRdb table, and some are missing; sequencing was by immunoSEQ multiplex PCR. Altogether about 160,000 clones are present, around four fifths being singletons, with the ten largest covering approximately 0.87%. Trimming shortened V by 4 bases and J by 0 bases, and 13 bases separated the two germline ends. The CDR3 runs to 17 residues. CDR1 is SGHTA and CDR2 is FQGTGA in the germline V gene. Whereas donors were nominally healthy upon sampling, unrecorded immune exposures were probable. The genes are TRBV7-3 and TRBJ2-6; tentative D call: TRBD2 (5 bases). The receptor was isolated from a girl aged 2 to 10 in good health and CMV-seropositive. The material sequenced was PBMCs. The CDR3 nucleotides are TGTGCCAGCAGCTCAGGAGGAGCGACCTCTGGGGCCAACGTCCTGACTTTC. This encodes CASSSGGATSGANVLTF.